This is a list of T cell receptor beta chains from one sample in a study of blood T cell repertoires in COVID-19. Profiled with immunoSEQ multiplex PCR; TCRdb holds only in-frame clones, not every one. The profile shows some 100,000 clones, 70% to 90% of them singletons. The source material was peripheral blood. These receptors were collected from a woman older than 75 with active COVID-19. CDR3s leave out the opening cysteine and the closing phenylalanine or tryptophan. Each record gives: V gene, J gene, clone size, CDR3 length, CDR3 protein. Size is stated for part of the rows, as once, few or many counts, or as a class when the clone is expanded.

TRBV19	TRBJ2-7	-	10	ASSMRGYEQY
TRBV6-5	TRBJ2-3	-	12	ATRGLAGVDTQY
TRBV3-1/TRBV3-2	TRBJ2-5	-	15	ASSQSAESGFKETQY
TRBV5-1	TRBJ1-6	-	14	ASSLSGTGANSPLH
TRBV4-2	TRBJ2-3	once	12	ASSQAGASDTQY
TRBV25-1	TRBJ2-1	-	13	ASSEYLGQHNEQF
TRBV10-3	TRBJ1-2	-	11	AISEAFNYGYT
TRBV3-1/TRBV3-2	TRBJ2-3	-	12	ASSHGTSTDTQY
TRBV11-2	TRBJ2-1	-	12	ASSLRQVSNEQF
TRBV6-5	TRBJ1-1	-	13	ASSYLTQSATEAF
TRBV28	TRBJ1-2	-	12	ASSQTGAPYGYT
TRBV11-2	TRBJ2-1	-	15	ASSPRWGSGRLTEQF
TRBV3-1/TRBV3-2	TRBJ2-1	-	10	ASSQAPAEQF
TRBV29-1	TRBJ1-1	-	10	SVGTGTPRAF
TRBV19	TRBJ2-6	-	14	ASSIGTGVGANVLT
TRBV7-3	TRBJ2-5	-	11	ASSRGRGETQY
TRBV7-9	TRBJ2-1	-	14	ASSRDSGARVNEQF
TRBV5-4	TRBJ1-3	few	13	ASSVGQPSGNTIY
TRBV19	TRBJ2-1	-	13	ASSSPGLRFNEQF
TRBV5-6	TRBJ1-6	-	11	ASSSSPVSPLH
TRBV19	TRBJ2-3	-	16	ASSGTSGRAGSTDTQY
TRBV7-2	TRBJ2-5	-	13	ASSRRTSGQETQY
TRBV9	TRBJ2-7	-	13	ASSPRTSGTYEQY
TRBV6-5	TRBJ1-5	-	11	ASSSRRDQPQH
TRBV15	TRBJ2-5	-	13	ATSTDRGPQETQY
TRBV28	TRBJ1-2	-	10	ASCLEWEGYT
TRBV11-3	TRBJ2-5	-	13	ASSLGGSDLETQY
TRBV6-5	TRBJ1-3	-	11	ASSQDTLHTIY
TRBV5-1	TRBJ1-1	-	11	ASSETVNTEAF
TRBV19	TRBJ2-2	-	13	ASSPGRGGTGELF
TRBV30	TRBJ1-2	-	13	AWRTGTGANYGYT
TRBV12-3/TRBV12-4	TRBJ2-5	-	11	ASSTAPQETQY
TRBV19	TRBJ1-1	-	11	ASSIVGAPEAF
TRBV15	TRBJ2-5	-	12	ATSLGTTQETQY
TRBV6-5	TRBJ1-1	-	14	ASSYLGTGGEGEAF
TRBV24-1	TRBJ2-2	-	12	ATGTPTNTGELF
TRBV5-4	TRBJ2-3	-	12	ASSSRGEPDTQY
TRBV19	TRBJ1-4	few	15	ASIASGQAASYEKLF
TRBV11-2	TRBJ2-7	-	16	ASSPIKGGPPSSYEQY
TRBV7-2	TRBJ2-1	once	13	ASSKLRSSYNEQF
TRBV11-3	TRBJ2-7	-	13	ASSPRLTSFHEQY
TRBV18	TRBJ2-2	once	13	ASSPRQGDTGELF